This entry lists 8 T cell receptor beta chains sequenced from one sample in a study of control samples from healthy donors and cancer patients. Assay: immunoSEQ multiplex PCR; the TCRdb copy retains only in-frame clones and omits some. Seen here are fewer than 20,000 clones, 75% to 90% observed once, and the top ten hold 11%. Sequencing input: PBMCs. Source of these receptors: a woman in her 70s with colorectal cancer.

The chain carries TRBV30 and TRBJ1-1; 9 bases agree with TRBD1. This CDR3 comprises 14 residues. Per germline, CDR1 GTSNPN and CDR2 SVGIG (reference sequence). V shed 3 bases and J 0 bases; nucleotides not matched to a gene: 2. The CDR3 spells CAWRGTGLNTEAFF. In nucleotides, the CDR3 is TGTGCCTGGAGGGGGACAGGGCTGAACACTGAAGCTTTCTTT. Supplemented by reference TRBV30 and TRBJ1-1, the full variable domain reads SQTIHQWPATLVQPVGSPLSLECTVEGTSNPNLYWYRQAAGRGLQLLFYSVGIGQISSEVPQNLSASRPQDRQFILSSKKLLLSDSGFYLCAWRGTGLNTEAFFGQGTRLTVV.

The chain recombines TRBV4-1 with TRBJ1-1; 8 positions match TRBD1. J lost 4 bases, V lost 8 bases, and 3 bases had no gene match. This CDR3 comprises 12 residues. CDR1 MGHRA and CDR2 YSYEKL come from the germline V gene. Written as DNA, the CDR3 is TGCGCCAGCGGACAGGGTAGCACTGAAGCTTTCTTT. Translating it yields CASGQGSTEAFF.

The rearrangement joins TRBV5-1 to TRBJ1-2, with 7 positions matching TRBD1. This CDR3 has 16 residues. V lost 0 bases, J lost 4 bases, and 9 bases stayed unmatched. Germline CDR1 SGHRS, CDR2 YFSETQ. The CDR3 DNA sequence: TGCGCCAGCAGCTTGGCCGGGGGCAGGGGGACCTATGGCTACACCTTC. Encoded protein: CASSLAGGRGTYGYTF.

The chain carries TRBV29-1 and TRBJ2-7; no clear D. CDR3 size: 14 residues. The V gene lost 4 bases and the J gene lost 3 bases, with 16 bases spanning the gap. CDR1 is SQVTM and CDR2 is ANQGSEA in the germline V gene. CDR3 coding DNA: TGCAGCGTTGTATCCCTTTCCCTCGGCTACGAGCAGTACTTC. It codes for CSVVSLSLGYEQYF.

This clone has only one observation. The chain uses TRBV4-3 and TRBJ2-2; D not resolved. Germline values: CDR1 LGHNA, CDR2 YSLEER. V was shortened by 1 base and J by 0 bases, with 18 bases between the two germline ends. The CDR3 extends over 19 amino acids. The CDR3 loop is CASSQGSPWTGTNTGELFF. The CDR3 DNA reads as TGCGCCAGCAGCCAAGGTTCACCTTGGACGGGCACGAACACCGGGGAGCTGTTTTTT.

This chain connects TRBV5-8 to TRBJ2-3; 13 bases match TRBD2. Germline-derived CDR1 and CDR2 are SGHTS and YDEGEE. The CDR3 consists of 17 residues. Trimming took 1 base from V and 2 from J; bases not matched to a gene: 4. The CDR3 region has the DNA TGTGCCAGCAGCTTGTTGACTAGCGGGAGGTTCACAGATACGCAGTATTTT. It is translated as CASSLLTSGRFTDTQYF.

This chain links TRBV6-5 with TRBJ2-3; 9 bases align to TRBD2. Germline CDR1 MNHEY, CDR2 SVGAGI. Trimming at V came to 0 bases and at J to 4 bases, leaving 2 bases not matched to a gene. CDR3 size: 15 residues. DNA for the CDR3: TGTGCCAGCAGTTACTCTCGGACTAGCGCAGATACGCAGTATTTT. Its translation: CASSYSRTSADTQYF.

This rearrangement joins TRBV3-1 (or the pseudogene TRBV3-2) to TRBJ1-5, with TRBD1 matching over 9 bases. Germline values: CDR1 LGHDT, CDR2 YNNKEL (reference sequence). V was pared by 2 bases and J by 2 bases, with 4 bases of the junction left unmatched. The CDR3 spans 16 residues. CDR3 in amino acids: CASSQPRTGGNQPQHF. CDR3 in DNA: TGTGCCAGCAGCCAACCTCGGACAGGGGGCAATCAGCCCCAGCATTTT.